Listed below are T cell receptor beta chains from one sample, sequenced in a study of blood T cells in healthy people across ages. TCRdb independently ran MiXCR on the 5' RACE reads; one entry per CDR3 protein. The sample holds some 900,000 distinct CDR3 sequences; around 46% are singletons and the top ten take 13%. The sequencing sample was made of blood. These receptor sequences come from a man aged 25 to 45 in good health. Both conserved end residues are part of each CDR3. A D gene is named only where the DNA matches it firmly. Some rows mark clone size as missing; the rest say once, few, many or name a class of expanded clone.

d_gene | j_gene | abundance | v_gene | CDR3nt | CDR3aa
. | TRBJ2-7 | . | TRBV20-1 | TGCAGTGCTACAGCTACCTACGAGCAGTACTTC | CSATATYEQYF
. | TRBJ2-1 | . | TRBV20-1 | TGCAGTGCTAGAGGATCCCCGGGCTCCCTAAGAGACAATGAGCAGTTCTTC | CSARGSPGSLRDNEQFF
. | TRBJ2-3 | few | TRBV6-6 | TGTGCCAGCAGTCCCTATGTACGGACAGATACGCAGTATTTT | CASSPYVRTDTQYF
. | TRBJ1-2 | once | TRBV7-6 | TGTGCCAGCAGCCCCGATGCAGGAGACAACTATGGCTACACCTTC | CASSPDAGDNYGYTF
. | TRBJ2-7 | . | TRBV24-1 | TGTGCCACCAGTGAACAGGTAAATGAGCAGTACTTC | CATSEQVNEQYF
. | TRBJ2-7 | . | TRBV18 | TGTGCCAGCTCACCACCGTCCAGGGCCTCCTACGAGCAGTACTTC | CASSPPSRASYEQYF
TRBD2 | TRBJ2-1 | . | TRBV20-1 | TGCAGTGCCCAAGCGGGGTCCGGCAACAATGAGCAGTTCTTC | CSAQAGSGNNEQFF
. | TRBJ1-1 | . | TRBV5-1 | TGCGCCAGCAGCGGAGCGACGGGGGAGAATACTGAAGCTTTCTTT | CASSGATGENTEAFF
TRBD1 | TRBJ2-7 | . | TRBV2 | TGTGCCAGAAAAATTCAGGGGGAAGGAGCCTACGAGCAGTACTTC | CARKIQGEGAYEQYF
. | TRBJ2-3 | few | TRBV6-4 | TGTGCCAGCAGTGACTCGGATGGGGGCTCGCAGTATTTT | CASSDSDGGSQYF
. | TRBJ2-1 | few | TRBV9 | TGTGCCAGCAGCGGGGAAGTGGGGGGATTCAATGAGCAGTTCTTC | CASSGEVGGFNEQFF
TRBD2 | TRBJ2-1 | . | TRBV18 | TGTGCCAGCTCACCGACTAGCAAAAATGAGCAGTTCTTC | CASSPTSKNEQFF
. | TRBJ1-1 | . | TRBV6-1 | TGTGCCAGCAGCATAGTGCCGGCGGGGAGGGTAGGCACTGAAGCTTTCTTT | CASSIVPAGRVGTEAFF
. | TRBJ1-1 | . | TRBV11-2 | TGTGCCAGCAACCGCAGCCAGGGCCAGAGCACTGAAGCTTTCTTT | CASNRSQGQSTEAFF
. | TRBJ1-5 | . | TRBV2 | TGTGCCAGCAGTGGCGAAACTTCTGGACGGGGTCAGCCCCAGCATTTT | CASSGETSGRGQPQHF
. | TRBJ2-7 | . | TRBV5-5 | TGTGCCAGCAGCCCTCAGATCCCAGGGACCTACGAGCAGTACTTC | CASSPQIPGTYEQYF
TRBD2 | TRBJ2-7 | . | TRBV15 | TGTGCCACCAGCAGAGATTCTCAGCGGGGGTCCCGGGGGGTTGACAATGAGCAGTACTTC | CATSRDSQRGSRGVDNEQYF
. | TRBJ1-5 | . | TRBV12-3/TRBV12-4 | TGTGCCAGCAGTTTTAGCGGGTTACAGCCCCAGCATTTT | CASSFSGLQPQHF
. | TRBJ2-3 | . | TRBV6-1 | TGTGCCAGCAGTGGTCAACTGGGCACAGATACGCAGTATTTT | CASSGQLGTDTQYF
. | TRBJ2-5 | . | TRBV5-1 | TGCGCCAGCAGCTTGGAAGGTGGGGGGCGCCAAGAGACCCAGTACTTC | CASSLEGGGRQETQYF
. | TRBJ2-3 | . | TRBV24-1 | TGTGCCACCAGTGATTCGGCCAGCTTCACAGATACGCAGTATTTT | CATSDSASFTDTQYF
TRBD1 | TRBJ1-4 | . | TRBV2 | TGTGCCAGCACCTACAGGGGGGAGCGCGAAAAACTGTTTTTT | CASTYRGEREKLFF
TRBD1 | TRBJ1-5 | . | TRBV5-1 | TGCGCCAGCAGCAGCGGCGGGACAGCCAATCAGCCCCAGCATTTT | CASSSGGTANQPQHF
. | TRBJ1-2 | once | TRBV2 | TGTGCCAGCAGGCCCGACAGGATCTCTAACTATGGCTACACCTTC | CASRPDRISNYGYTF
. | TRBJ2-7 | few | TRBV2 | TGTGCCAGCACTAAGGGGGGATCCTACTACGAGCAGTACTTC | CASTKGGSYYEQYF
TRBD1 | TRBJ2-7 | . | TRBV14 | TGTGCCAGCAGCCAAGTCGGGACAGGGGACCACGAGCAGTACTTC | CASSQVGTGDHEQYF
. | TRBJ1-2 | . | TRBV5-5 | TGTGCCAGCACCCAACCGGGGGCCCCTAACTATGGCTACACCTTC | CASTQPGAPNYGYTF
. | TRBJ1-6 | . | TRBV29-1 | TGCAGCGTTGCTACCCAGGGTTCACCCCTCCACTTT | CSVATQGSPLHF
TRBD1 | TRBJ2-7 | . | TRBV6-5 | TGTGCCAGCAGTCCCACCGGGACAGGGGCCTACGAGCAGTACTTC | CASSPTGTGAYEQYF
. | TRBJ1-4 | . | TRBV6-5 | TGTGCCAGCAGGCCGTATGCGGCTAATGAAAAACTGTTTTTT | CASRPYAANEKLFF
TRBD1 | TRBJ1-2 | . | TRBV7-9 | TGTGCCAGCCTTGCCGGGACAGCCCTCGATGGCTACACCTTC | CASLAGTALDGYTF
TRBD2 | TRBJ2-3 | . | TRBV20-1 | TGCAGTGCTAGAGATCTCAGCGGGGGGCTCTCCACAGATACGCAGTATTTT | CSARDLSGGLSTDTQYF
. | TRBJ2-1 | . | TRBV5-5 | TGTGCCAGCAGCTTGGGGGCTGAGCAGTTCTTC | CASSLGAEQFF
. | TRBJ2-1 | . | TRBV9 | TGTGCCAGCAGCGTAGGGGTTCCCGGGAATGAGCAGTTCTTC | CASSVGVPGNEQFF
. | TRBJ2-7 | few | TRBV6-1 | TGTGCCAGCAGTGAAAACAGGCAGGGGCTTATCTACGAGCAGTACTTC | CASSENRQGLIYEQYF
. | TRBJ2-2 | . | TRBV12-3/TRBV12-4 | TGTGCCAGCAGTTTCGCTAGCGCGAACACCGGGGAGCTGTTTTTT | CASSFASANTGELFF
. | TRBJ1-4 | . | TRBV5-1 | TGCGCCAGCAGCTTGTCCCGCCAGACTAATGAAAAACTGTTTTTT | CASSLSRQTNEKLFF
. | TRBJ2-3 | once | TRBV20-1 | TGCAGTGCTAGAGATCCTAACGGTCGAAGCACAGATACGCAGTATTTT | CSARDPNGRSTDTQYF
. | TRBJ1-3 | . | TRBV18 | TGTGCCAGCTCACCCCTTACTGGAAACACCATATATTTT | CASSPLTGNTIYF
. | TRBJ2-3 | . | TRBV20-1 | TGCAGTGCTAGTCCCCCCGGAGGCGGTATCACAGATACGCAGTATTTT | CSASPPGGGITDTQYF
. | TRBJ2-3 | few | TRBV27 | TGTGCCAGCAGTCCCCCGGACGCGACGCAGTATTTT | CASSPPDATQYF
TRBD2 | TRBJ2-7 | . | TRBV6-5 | TGTGCCAACAGTTACTCGAGACTAGCGGGGACCAATTACGAGCAGTACTTC | CANSYSRLAGTNYEQYF
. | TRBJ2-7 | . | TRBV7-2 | TGTGCCAGCAGCTTAGAGAGTCGATTTGGAATTTCCTCCTACAATGAGCAGTACTTC | CASSLESRFGISSYNEQYF
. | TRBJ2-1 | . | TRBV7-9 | TGTGCCAGCAGGACCGACACGTACAATGAGCAGTTCTTC | CASRTDTYNEQFF
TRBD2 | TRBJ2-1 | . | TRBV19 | TGTGCCAGTAGTCCCAATAAGAATAGCGGGGGAAATCTGTACAATGAGCAGTTCTTC | CASSPNKNSGGNLYNEQFF
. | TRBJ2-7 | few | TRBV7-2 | TGTGCCAGCAGCTTAGATCACAGTGTTAACTCCTACGAGCAGTACTTC | CASSLDHSVNSYEQYF
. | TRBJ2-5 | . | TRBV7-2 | TGTGCCAGCAGTTCCCGGGGGAGCAACCAAGAGACCCAGTACTTC | CASSSRGSNQETQYF
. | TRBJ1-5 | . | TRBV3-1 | TGTGCCAGCAGTTTAGATGGGGGAAGTAAGCCCCAGCATTTT | CASSLDGGSKPQHF
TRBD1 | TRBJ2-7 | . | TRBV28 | TGTGCCAGCAGTTTCGGGACAGCCCAGAGGGAGCAGTACTTC | CASSFGTAQREQYF
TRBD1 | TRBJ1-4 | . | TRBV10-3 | TGTGCCATCAGTGAGTCGTCAGGGGGGGAAAAACTGTTTTTT | CAISESSGGEKLFF
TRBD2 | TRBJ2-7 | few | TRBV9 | TGTGCCAGCAGCGTAGGGGGGGGGTCAGCATACGAGCAGTACTTC | CASSVGGGSAYEQYF
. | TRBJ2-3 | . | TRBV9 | TGTGCCAGCAGCGTACGGATGCTAACAGATACGCAGTATTTT | CASSVRMLTDTQYF
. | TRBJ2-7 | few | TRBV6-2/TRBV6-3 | TGTGCCAGCAGTTATCACACGGATTGGCAGTACGAGCAGTACTTC | CASSYHTDWQYEQYF
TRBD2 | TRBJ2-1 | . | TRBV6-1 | TGTGCCACCCAGGGTCGACTAGCGGGGGGCTACAATGAGCAGTTCTTC | CATQGRLAGGYNEQFF
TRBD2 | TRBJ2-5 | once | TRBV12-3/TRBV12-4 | TGTGCCAGCACCCCTGGGGCGGGGGTCCAAGAGACCCAGTACTTC | CASTPGAGVQETQYF